This T cell receptor beta chain was sequenced for a study of cytomegalovirus exposure and HLA in healthy donors. About the research overall: The approximately 720 first-cohort repertoires and the 100 to 150 validation repertoires shared the same platform, a later analysis reported.

Separate from the roughly 610-subject first cohort, the approximately 120-subject validation cohort was the one that the donors belonged to. This clone was detected once. The antigen remains undetermined. Generated by immunoSEQ multiplex PCR, the TCRdb table keeps only in-frame clones and is missing some. Of roughly 65,000 clones detected, over 90% appear once; the ten largest clones hold 5.3%. The CDR3 is made up of 14 amino acids. In germline, CDR1 is SGHTA, CDR2 FQGTGA. V was shortened by 4 bases and J by 5 bases, with 12 bases between the two germline ends. General observations from the study: Most TCRs appeared rarely, but some public TCRs recurred in many donors. A few CMV-associated chains proved CMV antigen-specific in vitro.

Sequenced input: PBMCs. This sequence joins TRBV7-3 and TRBJ1-5, with D possibly matching TRBD1 (5 bases). The source is a man younger than 35 in good health and CMV-seropositive. CDR3 protein: CASSSSGRHQPQHF. As DNA, the CDR3 is TGTGCCAGCAGCTCCTCAGGGCGTCATCAGCCCCAGCATTTT.